Below are 5 T cell receptor beta chains sequenced from a single sample in a study of T cell repertoires in cytomegalovirus infection. TCRdb independently ran MiXCR on the reads; one entry per CDR3 protein. The table lists approximately 160,000 distinct CDR3 sequences, under 20% of them singletons. Input material: CD8+ T cells from PBMCs. The receptor source for this set is a human donor in good health (CMV status not recorded). Some clones in this sample may be carry-over from other donors' samples.

The V gene is TRBV7-8, the J gene TRBJ2-3, with TRBD2 matching 10 bases. The CDR3 totals 17 residues. Germline lookup yields CDR1 SGHVS and CDR2 FQNEAQ. Trimming at V came to 5 bases and at J to 0 bases, leaving 8 bases not matched to a gene. CDR3 nucleotide sequence: TGTGCCAGCAGCGCCCAGACTAGCGGGCGAAGCACAGATACGCAGTATTTT. This sequence encodes CASSAQTSGRSTDTQYF.

The J gene is TRBJ1-4, the V gene TRBV27, with TRBD1 matching over 8 bases. Looked up from germline, CDR1 is MNHEY and CDR2 is SMNVEV (reference sequence). CDR3 size: 14 residues. The V segment lost 3 bases and the J segment 5 bases; nucleotides outside the gene matches: 2. CDR3 residues: CASSFRGLNEKLFF. CDR3 DNA: TGTGCCAGCAGTTTCAGGGGGCTGAATGAAAAACTGTTTTTT.

The rearrangement uses TRBV7-2 and TRBJ1-4; tentative D call: TRBD1 (6 bases). This CDR3 spans 15 amino acids. V was pared by 5 bases and J by 4 bases, with 14 bases between. Germline values: CDR1 SGHTA, CDR2 FQGNSA. CDR3 protein: CASSPGNRDNEKLFF. CDR3 sequence (DNA): TGTGCCAGCAGCCCCGGCAACAGGGATAATGAAAAACTGTTTTTT.

This sequence joins TRBV20-1 and TRBJ1-5; 7 nucleotides agree with TRBD1. Per the germline V gene, CDR1 is DFQATT and CDR2 is SNEGSKA (reference sequence). Trimming removed 1 base from V and 2 bases from J; junction bases left unmatched: 11. The length of the CDR3 is 17 residues. CDR3 DNA: TGCAGTGCTAGAGCCATACGACAGGGCGAGGGCAATCAGCCCCAGCATTTT. Translation gives CSARAIRQGEGNQPQHF.

There are a few counts of this clonotype. The V gene is TRBV7-2, the J gene TRBJ2-7; D is possibly TRBD1 (5 bases). The CDR3 sequence is 15 residues long. The germline gives CDR1 SGHTA, CDR2 FQGNSA. The V and J ends lost 2 bases and 0 bases respectively, with 11 bases between them. The CDR3 DNA reads as TGTGCCAGCAGCTTATGGGGCGGATCCTCCTACGAGCAGTACTTC. Amino acid sequence: CASSLWGGSSYEQYF.